This TCR beta chain was identified in a study of CD8 T cells in Susac syndrome. V was trimmed by 1 base and J by 5 bases, leaving 14 bases between them. Germline V gene data show CDR1 as DFQATT and CDR2 as SNEGSKA (reference sequence). The CDR3 runs 14 residues. Random hexamers were used to reverse transcribe 0.5 to 1 ug of RNA. TCRdb re-called the immunoSEQ multiplex PCR reads through MiXCR, storing one row per CDR3 protein. The sample comprises 170,000 or so distinct CDR3 sequences, around 93% of which are singletons, and more than 0.08% rests with the top ten. This chain links TRBV20-1 with TRBJ2-5; D not resolved. Material: CD4+ T cells from PBMCs. The TCR was taken from a human donor with multiple sclerosis. CDR3 amino acids: CSARATPPGETQYF. CDR3 coding DNA: TGCAGTGCTAGAGCTACTCCGCCTGGGGAGACCCAGTACTTC.